This TCR beta chain was sequenced during a study of cytomegalovirus exposure and HLA in healthy donors. Turning to the study itself: A preliminary data release comprised approximately 85 million unique TCRs obtained from HLA-typed donors.

The germline gives CDR1 GTSNPN, CDR2 SVGIG (reference sequence). The CDR3 has 14 amino acids. Trimming took off 1 base at V and 12 bases at J, with 18 bases between the two ends. Whole-study results and caveats: There were some V segments, including TRBV6-2 and TRBV6-3, excluded as indistinguishable.

A note on this clone: Its target is unknown.

13 Jbeta primers and 60 Vbeta primers were used for the PCR. Profiling relied on immunoSEQ multiplex PCR, and the TCRdb table lists in-frame clones only, not all of them. The sample lists tens of thousands of clones, about 66% occurring once. This chain uses TRBV30 with TRBJ1-4; D possibly corresponds to TRBD1 (5 bases). The sequenced sample consisted of PBMCs. This clonotype was obtained from a boy younger than 18 in good health and CMV-seropositive. CDR3: CAWSARLGQGELFF. The DNA for the CDR3 is TGTGCCTGGAGTGCCAGACTAGGGCAGGGCGAACTGTTTTTT.